This TCR beta chain originates from a study of human T cells and chemical hapten exposure. Time point in this sample: pre-sensitization, week 0. Treatment defined: therapeutic diphenylcyclopropenone sensitization with weekly scalp DPC. Every donor had alopecia and was 18 to 70 years old; all were suitable for DPC. Concerning this clonotype itself: Its antigen remains unidentified.

Methods used by the authors: Ranging from roughly 20,000 to 690,600, TCR counts per sample had a median value of 95,638. TCRdb reprocessed the RACE reads via MiXCR and lists one record per CDR3 protein. It is TCRdb's table, rather than the study itself, that gives the V and J calls and clone size. The table has tens of thousands of distinct CDR3 sequences, 9.5% to 15% seen once. V was trimmed by 2 bases and J by 4 bases, leaving 6 bases between them. The germline V gene has CDR1 SGHDN and CDR2 FVKESK. The length of the CDR3 is 14 residues. General study results and limits: With regard to DPC sensitization, TCRs above 1 in 1000 frequency did not change.

The starting material was whole blood, obtained in connection with sensitization to the hapten diphenylcyclopropenone (DPC). The chain carries TRBV14 and TRBJ1-6; D unclear. The TCR comes from a woman aged 25-40 years with alopecia areata. Some clones in this sample may be carry-over from other donors' samples. The CDR3 DNA reads TGTGCCAGCAGCCAATACATTTATAATTCACCCCTCCACTTT. Encoded protein: CASSQYIYNSPLHF.